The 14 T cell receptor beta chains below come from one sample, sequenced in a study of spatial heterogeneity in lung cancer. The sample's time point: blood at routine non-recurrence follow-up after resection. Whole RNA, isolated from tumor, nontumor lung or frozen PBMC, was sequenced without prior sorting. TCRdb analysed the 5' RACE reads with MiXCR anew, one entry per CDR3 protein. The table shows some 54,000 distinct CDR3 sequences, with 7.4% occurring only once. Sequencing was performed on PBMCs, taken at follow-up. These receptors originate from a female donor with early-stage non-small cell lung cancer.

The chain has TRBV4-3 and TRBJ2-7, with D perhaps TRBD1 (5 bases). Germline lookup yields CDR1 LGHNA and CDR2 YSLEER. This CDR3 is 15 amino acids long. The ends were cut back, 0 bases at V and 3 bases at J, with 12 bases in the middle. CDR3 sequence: CASSQDGAGIYEQYF. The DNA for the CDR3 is TGCGCCAGCAGCCAAGATGGAGCAGGGATCTACGAGCAGTACTTC.

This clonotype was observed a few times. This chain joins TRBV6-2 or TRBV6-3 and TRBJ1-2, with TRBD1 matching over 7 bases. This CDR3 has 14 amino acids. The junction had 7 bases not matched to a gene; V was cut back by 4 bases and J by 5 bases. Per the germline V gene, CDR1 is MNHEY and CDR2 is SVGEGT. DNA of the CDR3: TGTGCCAGCAGTTCAATTACAGGGGAATATGGCTACACCTTC. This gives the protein CASSSITGEYGYTF.

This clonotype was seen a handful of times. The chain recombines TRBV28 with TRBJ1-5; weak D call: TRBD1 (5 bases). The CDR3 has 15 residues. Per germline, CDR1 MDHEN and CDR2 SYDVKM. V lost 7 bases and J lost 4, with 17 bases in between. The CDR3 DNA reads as TGTGCCAGCAAAGGGGCGGAAGCGGGGAATCAGCCCCAGCATTTT. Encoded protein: CASKGAEAGNQPQHF.

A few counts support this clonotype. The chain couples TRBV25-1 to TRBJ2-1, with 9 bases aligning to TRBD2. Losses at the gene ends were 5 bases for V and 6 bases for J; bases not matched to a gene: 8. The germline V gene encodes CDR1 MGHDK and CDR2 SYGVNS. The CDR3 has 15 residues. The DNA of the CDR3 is TGTGCCAGCAGTCCACCGGGACTAGCCGCCAATGAGCAGTTCTTC. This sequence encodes CASSPPGLAANEQFF. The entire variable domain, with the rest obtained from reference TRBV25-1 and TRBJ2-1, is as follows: EADIYQTPRYLVIGTGKKITLECSQTMGHDKMYWYQQDPGMELHLIHYSYGVNSTEKGDLSSESTVSRIRTEHFPLTLESARPSHTSQYLCASSPPGLAANEQFFGPGTRLTVL.

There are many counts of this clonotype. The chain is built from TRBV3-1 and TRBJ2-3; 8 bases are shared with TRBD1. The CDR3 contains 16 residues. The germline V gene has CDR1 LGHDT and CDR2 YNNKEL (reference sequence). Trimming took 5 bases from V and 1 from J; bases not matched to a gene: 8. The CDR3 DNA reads TGTGCCAGCAGCTCAAGGACAGGGTGGGGCACAGATACGCAGTATTTT. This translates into CASSSRTGWGTDTQYF.

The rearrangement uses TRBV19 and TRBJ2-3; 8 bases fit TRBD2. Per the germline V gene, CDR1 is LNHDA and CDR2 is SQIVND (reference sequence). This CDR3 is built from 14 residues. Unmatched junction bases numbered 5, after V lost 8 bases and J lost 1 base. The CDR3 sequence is CASQRGRGTDTQYF. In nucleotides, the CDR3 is TGTGCCAGTCAGCGGGGGAGAGGCACAGATACGCAGTATTTT.

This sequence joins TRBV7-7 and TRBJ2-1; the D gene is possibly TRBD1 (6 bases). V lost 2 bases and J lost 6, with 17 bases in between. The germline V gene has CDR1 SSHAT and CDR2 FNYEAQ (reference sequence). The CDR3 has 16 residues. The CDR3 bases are TGTGCCAGCAGCTTAAGTCATGGGGGCCCTCTCAATGAGCAGTTCTTC. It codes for CASSLSHGGPLNEQFF.

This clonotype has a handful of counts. The CDR3 loop reads CSARERGFSYEQYF. In DNA, the CDR3 is TGCAGTGCTAGAGAGAGGGGCTTCAGCTACGAGCAGTACTTC. The J gene is TRBJ2-7, the V gene TRBV20-1, with D perhaps TRBD1 or TRBD2 (5 bases each). The CDR3 totals 14 residues. Germline assignment: CDR1 DFQATT and CDR2 SNEGSKA (reference sequence). Trimming pared 0 bases from V and 3 bases from J, leaving 12 bases between.

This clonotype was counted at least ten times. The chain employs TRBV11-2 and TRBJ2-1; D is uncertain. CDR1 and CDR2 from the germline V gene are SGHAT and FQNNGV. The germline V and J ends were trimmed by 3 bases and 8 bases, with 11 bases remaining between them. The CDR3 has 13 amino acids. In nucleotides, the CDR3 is TGTGCCAGCAGCTTTTATATCTTTTATGAGCAGTTCTTC. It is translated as CASSFYIFYEQFF.

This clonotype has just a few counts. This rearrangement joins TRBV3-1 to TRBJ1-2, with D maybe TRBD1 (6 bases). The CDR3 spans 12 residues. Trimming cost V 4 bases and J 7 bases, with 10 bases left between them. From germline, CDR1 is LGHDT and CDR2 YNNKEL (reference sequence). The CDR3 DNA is TGTGCCAGCAGCCGGAACAGGGTTGGCTACACCTTC. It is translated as CASSRNRVGYTF.

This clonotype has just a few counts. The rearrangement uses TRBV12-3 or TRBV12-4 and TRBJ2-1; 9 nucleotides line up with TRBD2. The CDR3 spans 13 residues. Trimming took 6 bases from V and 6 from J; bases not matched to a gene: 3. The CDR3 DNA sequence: TGTGCCAGCAGACTGACTAGCGGCAATGAGCAGTTCTTC. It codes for CASRLTSGNEQFF.

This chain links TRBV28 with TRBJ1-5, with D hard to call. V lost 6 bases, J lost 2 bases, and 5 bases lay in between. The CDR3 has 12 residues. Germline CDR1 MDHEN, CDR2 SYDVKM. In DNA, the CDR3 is TGTGCCAGCAGCAGCGGCAATCAGCCCCAGCATTTT. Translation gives CASSSGNQPQHF. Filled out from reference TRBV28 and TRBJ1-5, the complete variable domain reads DVKVTQSSRYLVKRTGEKVFLECVQDMDHENMFWYRQDPGLGLRLIYFSYDVKMKEKGDIPEGYSVSREKKERFSLILESASTNQTSMYLCASSSGNQPQHFGDGTRLSIL.

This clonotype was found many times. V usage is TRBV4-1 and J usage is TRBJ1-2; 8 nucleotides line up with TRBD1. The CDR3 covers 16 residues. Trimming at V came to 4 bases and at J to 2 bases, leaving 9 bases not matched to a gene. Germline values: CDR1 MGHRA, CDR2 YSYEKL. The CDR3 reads CASSRLIDRGNYGYTF. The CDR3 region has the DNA TGCGCCAGCAGCCGATTGATCGACAGGGGCAACTATGGCTACACCTTC.

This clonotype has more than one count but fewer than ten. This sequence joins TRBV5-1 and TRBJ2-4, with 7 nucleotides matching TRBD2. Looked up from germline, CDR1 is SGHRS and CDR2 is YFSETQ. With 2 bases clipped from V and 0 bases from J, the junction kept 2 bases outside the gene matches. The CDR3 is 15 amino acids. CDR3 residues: CASSFGGIAKNIQYF. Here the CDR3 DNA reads TGCGCCAGCAGCTTCGGGGGGATAGCCAAAAACATTCAGTACTTC. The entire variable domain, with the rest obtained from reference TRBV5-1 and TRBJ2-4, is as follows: KAGVTQTPRYLIKTRGQQVTLSCSPISGHRSVSWYQQTPGQGLQFLFEYFSETQRNKGNFPGRFSGRQFSNSRSEMNVSTLELGDSALYLCASSFGGIAKNIQYFGAGTRLSVL.